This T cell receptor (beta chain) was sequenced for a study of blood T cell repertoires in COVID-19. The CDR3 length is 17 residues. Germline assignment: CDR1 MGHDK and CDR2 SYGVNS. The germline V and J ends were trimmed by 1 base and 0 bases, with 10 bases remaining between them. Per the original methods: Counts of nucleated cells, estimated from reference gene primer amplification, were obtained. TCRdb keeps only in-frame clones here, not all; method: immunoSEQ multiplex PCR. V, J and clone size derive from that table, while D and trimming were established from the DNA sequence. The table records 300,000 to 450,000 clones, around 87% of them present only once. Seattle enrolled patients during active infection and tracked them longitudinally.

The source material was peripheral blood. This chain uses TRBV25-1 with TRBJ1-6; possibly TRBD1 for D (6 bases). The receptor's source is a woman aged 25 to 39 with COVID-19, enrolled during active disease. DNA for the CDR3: TGTGCCAGCAGTGAATGGACAGAAAGCTCCTATAATTCACCCCTCCACTTT. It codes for CASSEWTESSYNSPLHF. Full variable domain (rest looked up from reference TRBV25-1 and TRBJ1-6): EADIYQTPRYLVIGTGKKITLECSQTMGHDKMYWYQQDPGMELHLIHYSYGVNSTEKGDLSSESTVSRIRTEHFPLTLESARPSHTSQYLCASSEWTESSYNSPLHFGNGTRLTVT.